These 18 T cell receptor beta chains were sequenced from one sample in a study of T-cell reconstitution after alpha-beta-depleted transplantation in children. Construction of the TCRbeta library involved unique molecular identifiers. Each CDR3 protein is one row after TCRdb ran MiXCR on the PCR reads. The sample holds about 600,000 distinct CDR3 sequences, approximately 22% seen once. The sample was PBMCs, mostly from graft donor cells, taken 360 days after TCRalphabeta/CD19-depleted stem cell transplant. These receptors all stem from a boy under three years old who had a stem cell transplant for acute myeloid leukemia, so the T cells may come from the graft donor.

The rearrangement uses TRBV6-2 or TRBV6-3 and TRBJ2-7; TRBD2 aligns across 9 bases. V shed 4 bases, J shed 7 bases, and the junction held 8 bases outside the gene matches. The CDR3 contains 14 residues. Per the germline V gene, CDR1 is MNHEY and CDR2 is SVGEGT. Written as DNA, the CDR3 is TGTGCCAGCAGTTTCGGGCTAGCGGGGCGAGAGCAGTACTTC. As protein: CASSFGLAGREQYF.

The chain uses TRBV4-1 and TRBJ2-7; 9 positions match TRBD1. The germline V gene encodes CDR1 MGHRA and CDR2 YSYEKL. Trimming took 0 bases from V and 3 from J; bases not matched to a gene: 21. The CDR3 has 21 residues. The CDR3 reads CASSQEPITVFRQGVHYEQYV. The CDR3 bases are TGCGCCAGCAGCCAAGAGCCGATCACCGTTTTTAGACAGGGGGTTCACTACGAGCAGTACGTC.

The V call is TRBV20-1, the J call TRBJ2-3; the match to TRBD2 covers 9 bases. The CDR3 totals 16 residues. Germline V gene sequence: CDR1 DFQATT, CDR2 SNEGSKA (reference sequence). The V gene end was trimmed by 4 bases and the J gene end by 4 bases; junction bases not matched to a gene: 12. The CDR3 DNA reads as TGCAGTGCTATCGGAGACCCGGGACTAGCCCCAGATACGCAGTATTTT. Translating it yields CSAIGDPGLAPDTQYF.

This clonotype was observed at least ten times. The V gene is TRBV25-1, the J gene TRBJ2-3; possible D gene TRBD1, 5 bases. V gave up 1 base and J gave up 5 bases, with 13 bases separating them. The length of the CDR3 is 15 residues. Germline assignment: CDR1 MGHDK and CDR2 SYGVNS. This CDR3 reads CASSEFQGEKDTQYF. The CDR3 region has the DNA TGTGCCAGCAGTGAATTTCAAGGGGAAAAAGATACGCAGTATTTT.

The CDR3 bases are TGCAGTGCTAGAGATAGGGGAAGATGGGGGAATTCACCCCTCCACTTT. It translates to CSARDRGRWGNSPLHF. The V gene is TRBV20-1, the J gene TRBJ1-6, with D possibly being TRBD1 (5 bases). In germline, CDR1 is DFQATT, CDR2 SNEGSKA (reference sequence). Trimming removed 0 bases from V and 7 bases from J, with 16 bases in between. This CDR3 spans 16 amino acids.

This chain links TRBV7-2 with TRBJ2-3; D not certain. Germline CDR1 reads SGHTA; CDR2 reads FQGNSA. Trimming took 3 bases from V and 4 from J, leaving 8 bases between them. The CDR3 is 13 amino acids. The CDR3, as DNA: TGTGCCAGCAGCTTGAATCAGCCAGATACGCAGTATTTT. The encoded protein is CASSLNQPDTQYF. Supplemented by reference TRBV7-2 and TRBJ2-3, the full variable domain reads GAGVSQSPSNKVTEKGKDVELRCDPISGHTALYWYRQSLGQGLEFLIYFQGNSAPDKSGLPSDRFSAERTGGSVSTLTIQRTQQEDSAVYLCASSLNQPDTQYFGPGTRLTVL.

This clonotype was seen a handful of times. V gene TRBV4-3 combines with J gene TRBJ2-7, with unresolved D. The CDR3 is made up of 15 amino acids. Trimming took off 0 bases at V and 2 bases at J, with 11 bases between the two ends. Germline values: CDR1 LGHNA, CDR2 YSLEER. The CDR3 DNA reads TGCGCCAGCAGCCAAGATCCAGCAGACACCTACGAGCAGTACTTC. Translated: CASSQDPADTYEQYF.

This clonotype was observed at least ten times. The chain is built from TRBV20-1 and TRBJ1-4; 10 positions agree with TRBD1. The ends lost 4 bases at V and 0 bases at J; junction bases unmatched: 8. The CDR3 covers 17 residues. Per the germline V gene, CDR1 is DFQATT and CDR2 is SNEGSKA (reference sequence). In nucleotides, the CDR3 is TGCAGTGCTACAGGACAGGGGGACTTTACAACTAATGAAAAACTGTTTTTT. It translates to CSATGQGDFTTNEKLFF.

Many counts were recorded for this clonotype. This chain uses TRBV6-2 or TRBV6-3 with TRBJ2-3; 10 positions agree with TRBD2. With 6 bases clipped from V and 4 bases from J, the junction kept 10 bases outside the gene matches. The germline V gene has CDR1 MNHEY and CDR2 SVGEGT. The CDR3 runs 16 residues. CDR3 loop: CASRHSSGGAADTQYF. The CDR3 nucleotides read TGTGCCAGCAGACATTCTAGCGGGGGCGCGGCAGATACGCAGTATTTT.

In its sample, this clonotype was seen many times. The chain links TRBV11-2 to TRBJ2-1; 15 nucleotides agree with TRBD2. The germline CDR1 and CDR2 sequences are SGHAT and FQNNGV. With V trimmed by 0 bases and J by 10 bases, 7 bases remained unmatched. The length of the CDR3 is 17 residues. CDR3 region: CASSLDFTGLAGGEQFF. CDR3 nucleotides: TGTGCCAGCAGCTTAGATTTCACGGGACTAGCGGGGGGCGAGCAGTTCTTC.

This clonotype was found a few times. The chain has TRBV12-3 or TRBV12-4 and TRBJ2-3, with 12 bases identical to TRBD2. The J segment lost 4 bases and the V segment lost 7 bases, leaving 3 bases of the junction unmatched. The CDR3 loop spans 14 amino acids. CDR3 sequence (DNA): TGTGCCAGCACTAGCGGGGGGGGTCCAGATACGCAGTATTTT. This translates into CASTSGGGPDTQYF.

CDR3 sequence reads: CASSFPTSGDYNEQFF. In DNA form, the CDR3 reads TGTGCCAGCAGCTTCCCGACTAGCGGGGACTACAATGAGCAGTTCTTC. This rearrangement joins TRBV12-3 or TRBV12-4 to TRBJ2-1, with 11 nucleotides matching TRBD2. The CDR3 sequence is 16 residues long. With V trimmed by 6 bases and J by 3 bases, 7 bases remained unmatched.

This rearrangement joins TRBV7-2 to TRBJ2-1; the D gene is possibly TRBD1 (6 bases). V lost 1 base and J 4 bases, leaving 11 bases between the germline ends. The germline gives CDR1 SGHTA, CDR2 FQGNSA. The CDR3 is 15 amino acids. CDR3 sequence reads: CASSLDQGHYNEQFF. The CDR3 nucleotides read TGTGCCAGCAGCTTAGATCAGGGGCATTACAATGAGCAGTTCTTC.

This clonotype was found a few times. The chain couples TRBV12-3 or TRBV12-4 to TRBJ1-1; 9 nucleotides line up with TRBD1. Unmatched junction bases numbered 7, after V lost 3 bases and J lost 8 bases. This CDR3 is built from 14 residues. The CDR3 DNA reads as TGTGCCAGCAGTTTCCGTAGACAGGGGGAAGAAGCTTTCTTT. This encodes CASSFRRQGEEAFF.

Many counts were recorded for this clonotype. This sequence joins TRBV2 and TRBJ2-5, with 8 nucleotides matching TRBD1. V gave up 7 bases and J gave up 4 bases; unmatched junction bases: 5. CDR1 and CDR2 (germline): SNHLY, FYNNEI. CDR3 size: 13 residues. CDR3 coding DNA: TGTGCCAGCATTTTTACAGGGGGAGAGACCCAGTACTTC. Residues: CASIFTGGETQYF.

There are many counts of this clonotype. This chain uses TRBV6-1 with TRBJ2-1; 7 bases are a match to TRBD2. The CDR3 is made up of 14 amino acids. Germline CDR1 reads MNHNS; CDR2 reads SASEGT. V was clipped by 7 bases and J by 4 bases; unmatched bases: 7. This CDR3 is CASTSLAEYNEQFF. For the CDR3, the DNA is TGTGCCAGCACCTCTCTAGCGGAATACAATGAGCAGTTCTTC.

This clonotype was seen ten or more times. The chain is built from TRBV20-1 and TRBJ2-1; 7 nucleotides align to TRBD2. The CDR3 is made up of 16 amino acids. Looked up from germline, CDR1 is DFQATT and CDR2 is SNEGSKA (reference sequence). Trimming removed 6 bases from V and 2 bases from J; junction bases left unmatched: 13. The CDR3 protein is CSACDLGLPPYNEQFF. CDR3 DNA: TGCAGTGCCTGCGACCTGGGACTACCACCCTACAATGAGCAGTTCTTC.

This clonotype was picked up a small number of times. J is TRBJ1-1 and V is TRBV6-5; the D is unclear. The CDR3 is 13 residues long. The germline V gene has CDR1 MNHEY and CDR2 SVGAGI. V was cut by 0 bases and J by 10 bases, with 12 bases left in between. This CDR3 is CASSYSPGNGAFF. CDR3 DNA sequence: TGTGCCAGCAGTTACTCCCCGGGGAATGGAGCTTTCTTT.